This T cell receptor (beta chain) derives from a study of cytomegalovirus exposure and HLA in healthy donors. The CDR3 is made up of 18 amino acids. J was trimmed by 6 bases and V by 2 bases; bases with no gene match: 15. Per the germline V gene, CDR1 is LNHDA and CDR2 is SQIVND (reference sequence). Data came from immunoSEQ multiplex PCR; TCRdb stores just in-frame clones and leaves some out. The sample shows approximately 200,000 clones, 75% to 90% of them seen only once. The rearrangement uses TRBV19 and TRBJ2-3; 9 bases match TRBD2. The sequence came from a young man in good health and CMV-seropositive. The sequenced sample was PBMCs. DNA of the CDR3: TGTGCCAGTAGTATACGACGATTGGCGGGAGGGGGCTTCGATACGCAGTATTTT. This gives the protein CASSIRRLAGGGFDTQYF. Combining the CDR3 with reference TRBV19 and TRBJ2-3 gives the whole variable domain DGGITQSPKYLFRKEGQNVTLSCEQNLNHDAMYWYRQDPGQGLRLIYYSQIVNDFQKGDIAEGYSVSREKKESFPLTVTSAQKNPTAFYLCASSIRRLAGGGFDTQYFGPGTRLTVL.